This TCR beta chain was obtained from a study of shared clonotypes between healthy human individuals. Study details: CD4 naive and memory got three plates each, CD8 naive two, CD8 memory one.

Concerning this clone itself: The antigen remains unidentified.

The V and J ends lost 2 bases and 3 bases respectively, with 10 bases between them. CDR3 length: 14 residues. CDR1 is SEHNR and CDR2 is FQNEAQ in the germline V gene (reference sequence). Clones were read by immunoSEQ multiplex PCR, and TCRdb kept only the in-frame ones, dropping some. The repertoire holds about 960,000 clones, with approximately 76% as singletons. Overall study findings and caveats: Sequencing depth was expected to influence donor clonotype sharing. In a handful of donors, around 5% of naive CD4 clonotypes appeared in common. All-four-donor shared clonotypes had higher generation probabilities than non-shared clonotypes did.

The clonotype was recovered from a man between 18 and 35 years old in good health. The chain uses TRBV7-9 and TRBJ2-5; D is unresolved. Material for sequencing was memory CD4+ T cells sorted from blood. Subset noted: CD45RA-negative fraction. The CDR3 DNA sequence: TGTGCCAGCAGCTTATCGGAATTAAAAGAGACCCAGTACTTC. Translated, it gives CASSLSELKETQYF.